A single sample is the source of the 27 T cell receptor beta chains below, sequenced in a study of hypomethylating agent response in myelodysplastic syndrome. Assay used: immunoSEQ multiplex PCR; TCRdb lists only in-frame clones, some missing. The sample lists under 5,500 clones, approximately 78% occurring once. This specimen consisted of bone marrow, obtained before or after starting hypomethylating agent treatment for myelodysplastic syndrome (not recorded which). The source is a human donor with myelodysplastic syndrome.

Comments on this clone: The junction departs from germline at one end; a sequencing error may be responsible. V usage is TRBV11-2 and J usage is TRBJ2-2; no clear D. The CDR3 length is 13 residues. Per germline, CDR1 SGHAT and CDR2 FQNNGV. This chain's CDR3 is CVSSFIFSGELFF. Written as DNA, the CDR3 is TGTGTCAGCAGCTTCATTTTCTCCGGGGAGCTGTTTTTT.

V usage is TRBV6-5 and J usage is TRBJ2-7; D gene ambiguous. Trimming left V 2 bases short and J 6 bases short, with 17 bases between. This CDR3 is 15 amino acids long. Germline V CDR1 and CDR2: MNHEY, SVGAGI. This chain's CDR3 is CASSYGNTPGGEQYF. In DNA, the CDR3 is TGTGCCAGCAGTTACGGGAATACCCCGGGTGGCGAGCAGTACTTC.

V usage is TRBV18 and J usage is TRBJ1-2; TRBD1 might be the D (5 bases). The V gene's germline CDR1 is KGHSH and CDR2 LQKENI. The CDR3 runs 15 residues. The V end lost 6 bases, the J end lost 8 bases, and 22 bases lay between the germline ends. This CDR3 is CASSPARDAVGGYTF. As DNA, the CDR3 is TGTGCCAGCTCTCCCGCCCGGGACGCCGTCGGCGGCTACACCTTC.

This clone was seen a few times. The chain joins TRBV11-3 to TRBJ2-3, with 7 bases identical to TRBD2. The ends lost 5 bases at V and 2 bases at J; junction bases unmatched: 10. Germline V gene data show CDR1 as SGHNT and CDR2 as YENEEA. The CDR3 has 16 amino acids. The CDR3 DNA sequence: TGTGCCAGCAGCGGGTATGGGGGGGTCTCCACAGATACGCAGTATTTT. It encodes CASSGYGGVSTDTQYF. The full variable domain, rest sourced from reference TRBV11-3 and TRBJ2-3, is EAGVVQSPRYKIIEKKQPVAFWCNPISGHNTLYWYLQNLGQGPELLIRYENEEAVDDSQLPKDRFSAERLKGVDSTLKIQPAELGDSAVYLCASSGYGGVSTDTQYFGPGTRLTVL.

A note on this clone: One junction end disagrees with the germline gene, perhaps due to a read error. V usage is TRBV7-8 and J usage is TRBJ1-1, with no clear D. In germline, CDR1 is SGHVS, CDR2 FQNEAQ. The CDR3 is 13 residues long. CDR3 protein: CAGSNKRGTEAFF. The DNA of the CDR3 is TGTGCCGGCAGCAACAAGAGAGGGACTGAAGCTTTCTTT.

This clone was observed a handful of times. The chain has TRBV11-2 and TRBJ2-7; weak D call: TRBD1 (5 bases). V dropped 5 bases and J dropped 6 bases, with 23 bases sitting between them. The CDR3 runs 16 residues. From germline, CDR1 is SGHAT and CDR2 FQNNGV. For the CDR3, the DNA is TGTGCCAGCAGCCCGTCGATAGGACACGGGTGGCGCGAGCAGTACTTC. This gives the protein CASSPSIGHGWREQYF.

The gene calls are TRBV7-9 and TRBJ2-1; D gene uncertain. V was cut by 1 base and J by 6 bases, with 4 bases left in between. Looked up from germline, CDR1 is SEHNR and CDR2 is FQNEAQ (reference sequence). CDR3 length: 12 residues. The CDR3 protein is CASSLGSNEQFF. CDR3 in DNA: TGTGCCAGCAGCTTAGGTTCCAATGAGCAGTTCTTC. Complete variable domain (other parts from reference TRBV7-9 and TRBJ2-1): DTGVSQNPRHKITKRGQNVTFRCDPISEHNRLYWYRQTLGQGPEFLTYFQNEAQLEKSRLLSDRFSAERPKGSFSTLEIQRTEQGDSAMYLCASSLGSNEQFFGPGTRLTVL.

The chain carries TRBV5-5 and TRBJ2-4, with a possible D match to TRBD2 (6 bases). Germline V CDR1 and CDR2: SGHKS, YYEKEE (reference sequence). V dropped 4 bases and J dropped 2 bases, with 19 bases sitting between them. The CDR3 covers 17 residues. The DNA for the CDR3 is TGTGCCAGCAGCCCTAGCGACCCTTCCCAAACCAAAAACATTCAGTACTTC. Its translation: CASSPSDPSQTKNIQYF.

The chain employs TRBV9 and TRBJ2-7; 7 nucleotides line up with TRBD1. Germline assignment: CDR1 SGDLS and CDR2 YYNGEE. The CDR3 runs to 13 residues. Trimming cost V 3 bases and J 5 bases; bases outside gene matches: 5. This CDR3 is CASSGRQGNEQYF. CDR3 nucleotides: TGTGCCAGCAGCGGACGACAGGGTAACGAGCAGTACTTC.

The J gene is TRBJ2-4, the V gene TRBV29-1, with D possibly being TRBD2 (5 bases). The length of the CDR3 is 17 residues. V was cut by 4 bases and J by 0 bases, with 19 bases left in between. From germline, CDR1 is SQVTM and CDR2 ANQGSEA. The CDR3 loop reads CSVVGGGRTLAKNIQYF. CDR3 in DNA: TGCAGCGTTGTCGGCGGCGGGCGGACTTTAGCCAAAAACATTCAGTACTTC.

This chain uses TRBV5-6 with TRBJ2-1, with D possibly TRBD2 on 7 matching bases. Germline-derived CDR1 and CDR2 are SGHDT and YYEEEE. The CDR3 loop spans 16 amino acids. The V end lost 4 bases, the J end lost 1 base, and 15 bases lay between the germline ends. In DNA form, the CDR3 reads TGTGCCAGCAGCACATGGGGAGGGGGGTCCTACAATGAGCAGTTCTTC. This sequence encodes CASSTWGGGSYNEQFF.

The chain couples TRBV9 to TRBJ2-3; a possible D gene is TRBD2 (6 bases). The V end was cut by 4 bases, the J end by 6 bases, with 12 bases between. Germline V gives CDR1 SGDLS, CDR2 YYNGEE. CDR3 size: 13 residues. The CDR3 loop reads CASSFGGADTQYF. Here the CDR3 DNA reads TGTGCCAGCAGCTTCGGAGGGGCGGATACGCAGTATTTT.

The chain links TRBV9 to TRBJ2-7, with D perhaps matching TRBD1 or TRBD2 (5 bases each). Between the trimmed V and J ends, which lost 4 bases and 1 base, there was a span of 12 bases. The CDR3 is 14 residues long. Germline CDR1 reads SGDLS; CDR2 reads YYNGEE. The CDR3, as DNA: TGTGCCAGCAGCTTCGGGACCCCGTCCTACGAGCAGTACTTC. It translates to CASSFGTPSYEQYF.

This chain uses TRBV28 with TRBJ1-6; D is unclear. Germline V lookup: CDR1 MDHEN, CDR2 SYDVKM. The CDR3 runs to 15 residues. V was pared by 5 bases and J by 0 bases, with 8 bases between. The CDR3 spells CASSPRSSYNSPLHF. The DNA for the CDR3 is TGTGCCAGCAGTCCCAGGAGCTCCTATAATTCACCCCTCCACTTT. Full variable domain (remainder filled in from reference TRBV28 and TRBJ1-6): DVKVTQSSRYLVKRTGEKVFLECVQDMDHENMFWYRQDPGLGLRLIYFSYDVKMKEKGDIPEGYSVSREKKERFSLILESASTNQTSMYLCASSPRSSYNSPLHFGNGTRLTVT.

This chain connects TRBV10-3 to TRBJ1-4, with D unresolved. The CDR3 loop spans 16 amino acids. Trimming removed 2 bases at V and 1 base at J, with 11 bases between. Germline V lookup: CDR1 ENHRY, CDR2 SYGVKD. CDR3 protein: CAISEGEERTNEKLFF. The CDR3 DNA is TGTGCCATCAGTGAGGGTGAAGAGAGAACTAATGAAAAACTGTTTTTT.

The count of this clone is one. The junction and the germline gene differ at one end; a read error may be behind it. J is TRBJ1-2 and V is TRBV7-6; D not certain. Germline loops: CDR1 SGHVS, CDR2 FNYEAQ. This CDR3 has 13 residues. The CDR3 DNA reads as TGTGTCAGCAGCTTACGGGGTTGGGAGGGCTACACCTTC. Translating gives CVSSLRGWEGYTF.

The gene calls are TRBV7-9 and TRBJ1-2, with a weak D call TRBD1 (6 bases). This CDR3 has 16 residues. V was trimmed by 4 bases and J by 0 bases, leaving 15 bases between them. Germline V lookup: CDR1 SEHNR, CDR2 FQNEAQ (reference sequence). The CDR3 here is CASSSPPGQPNYGYTF. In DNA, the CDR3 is TGTGCCAGCAGCTCGCCCCCGGGACAACCTAACTATGGCTACACCTTC.

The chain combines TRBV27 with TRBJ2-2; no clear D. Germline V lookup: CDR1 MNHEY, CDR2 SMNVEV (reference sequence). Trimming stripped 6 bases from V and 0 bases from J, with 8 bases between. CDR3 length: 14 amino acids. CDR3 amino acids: CASSLVTNTGELFF. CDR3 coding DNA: TGTGCCAGCAGCCTAGTCACGAACACCGGGGAGCTGTTTTTT.

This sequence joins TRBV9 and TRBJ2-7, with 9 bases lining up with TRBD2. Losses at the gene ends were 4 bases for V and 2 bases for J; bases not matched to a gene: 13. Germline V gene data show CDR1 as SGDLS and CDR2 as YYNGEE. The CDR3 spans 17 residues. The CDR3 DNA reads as TGTGCCAGCAGCTCCGGTGGGGCTAGCGGGGTGACCTACGAGCAGTACTTC. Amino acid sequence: CASSSGGASGVTYEQYF.

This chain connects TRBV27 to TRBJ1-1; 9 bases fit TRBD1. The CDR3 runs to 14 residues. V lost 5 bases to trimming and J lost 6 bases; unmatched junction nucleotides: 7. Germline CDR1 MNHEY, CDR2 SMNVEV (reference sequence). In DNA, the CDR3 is TGTGCCAGCAGTGCCGGGACAGGGCTTCCTGAAGCTTTCTTT. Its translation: CASSAGTGLPEAFF.

For the CDR3, the DNA is TGCGCCAGCAGCCAAGATATTGGGATTAACTATGGCTACACCTTC. Encoded protein: CASSQDIGINYGYTF. The gene calls are TRBV4-3 and TRBJ1-2; D gene unclear. V shed 0 bases and J shed 1 base, with 9 bases lying between them. There are 15 residues in the CDR3. The germline gives CDR1 LGHNA, CDR2 YSLEER.

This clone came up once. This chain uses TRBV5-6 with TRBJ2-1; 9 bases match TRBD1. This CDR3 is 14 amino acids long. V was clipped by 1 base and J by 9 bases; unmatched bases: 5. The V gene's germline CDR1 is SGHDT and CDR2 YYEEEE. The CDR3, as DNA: TGTGCCAGCAGCTTGTGGGACAGGGCCGGTGAGCAGTTCTTC. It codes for CASSLWDRAGEQFF. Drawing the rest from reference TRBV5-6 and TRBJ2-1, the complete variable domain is DAGVTQSPTHLIKTRGQQVTLRCSPKSGHDTVSWYQQALGQGPQFIFQYYEEEERQRGNFPDRFSGHQFPNYSSELNVNALLLGDSALYLCASSLWDRAGEQFFGPGTRLTVL.

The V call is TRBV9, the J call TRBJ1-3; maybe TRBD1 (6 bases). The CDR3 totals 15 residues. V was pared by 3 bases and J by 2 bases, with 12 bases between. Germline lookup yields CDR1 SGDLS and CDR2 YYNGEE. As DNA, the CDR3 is TGTGCCAGCAGCGGGCCGGGACACCCTGGAAACACCATATATTTT. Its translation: CASSGPGHPGNTIYF.

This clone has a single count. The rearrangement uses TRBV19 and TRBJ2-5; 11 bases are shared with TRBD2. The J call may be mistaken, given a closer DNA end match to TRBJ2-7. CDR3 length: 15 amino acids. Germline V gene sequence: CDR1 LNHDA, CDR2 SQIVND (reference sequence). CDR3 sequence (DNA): TGTGCCAGTAGTATAGGACTAGCGGGAACCTACGAGCAGTACTTC. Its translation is CASSIGLAGTYEQYF.

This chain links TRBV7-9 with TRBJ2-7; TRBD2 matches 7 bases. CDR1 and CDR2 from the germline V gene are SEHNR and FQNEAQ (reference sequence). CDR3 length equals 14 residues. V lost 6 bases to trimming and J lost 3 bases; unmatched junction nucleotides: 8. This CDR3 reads CASRLAGVGYEQYF. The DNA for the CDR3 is TGTGCCAGCAGGTTGGCGGGAGTGGGCTACGAGCAGTACTTC.

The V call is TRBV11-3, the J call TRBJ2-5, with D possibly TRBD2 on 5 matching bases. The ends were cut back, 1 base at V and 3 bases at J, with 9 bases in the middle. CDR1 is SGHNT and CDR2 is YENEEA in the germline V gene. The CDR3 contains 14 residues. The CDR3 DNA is TGTGCCAGCAGCTTAGCCGGGCGGGAAGAGACCCAGTACTTC. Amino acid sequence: CASSLAGREETQYF.

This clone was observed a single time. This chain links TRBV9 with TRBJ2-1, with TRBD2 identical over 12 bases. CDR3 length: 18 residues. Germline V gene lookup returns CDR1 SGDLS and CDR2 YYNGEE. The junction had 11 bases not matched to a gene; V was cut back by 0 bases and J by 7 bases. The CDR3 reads CASSVAGSSGRGGNEQFF. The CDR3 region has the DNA TGTGCCAGCAGCGTAGCAGGGTCTAGCGGGAGGGGTGGTAATGAGCAGTTCTTC.